This T cell receptor (beta chain) came from a study of shared clonotypes between healthy human individuals. At deep level, the assay was performed. Sequencing used immunoSEQ multiplex PCR; TCRdb keeps in-frame clones, though not all of them. Of about 2.3 million clones listed, about nine tenths were seen once; the top ten hold around 0.4%. Broader study findings: About 5% of naive CD4 clonotypes were common to a handful of donors.

Remarks on this clone: The antigen is not known.

The germline V and J ends were trimmed by 4 bases and 1 base, with 14 bases remaining between them. Germline V CDR1 and CDR2: SEHNR, FQNEAQ (reference sequence). The CDR3 extends over 15 amino acids. Sequencing was carried out using naive CD4+ T cells from PBMCs. Subset: CD45RA+ positively selected. This sequence was found in a man aged 18 to 29 in good health. Some clones in this sample may be carry-over from other donors' samples. This chain joins TRBV7-9 and TRBJ2-7; TRBD2 is a possible D gene (6 bases). CDR3 sequence: CASSSSGTPSYEQYF. The DNA for the CDR3 is TGTGCCAGCAGCTCGTCCGGGACTCCGTCCTACGAGCAGTACTTC.